This T cell receptor (beta chain) was captured in a study of CD4 T cells in relation to SARS-CoV-2 and coronaviruses. For the study at large: The negative reference was HIV-1 Nef peptide pool or peptide-free culture.

This clone was recorded a few times. What it binds is unknown. CD4+ T cells from unexposed donors were obtained before the COVID-19 pandemic (2011-2018). Isolation of CD4+ T cells took place after about 9 days in culture. As cell numbers allowed, unexposed-donor CD4+ T cells faced SARS-CoV-2 S/N and four cold-coronavirus spikes. This CDR3 is built from 11 residues. CDR1 is DFQATT and CDR2 is SNEGSKA in the germline V gene (reference sequence). Trimming took 6 bases from V and 6 from J; bases not matched to a gene: 3. Using immunoSEQ multiplex PCR, the repertoire was profiled, and TCRdb retains in-frame clones only, with some absent. The table shows approximately 25,000 clones, with less than 85% occurring only once.

Specimen: CD4+ T cells from PBMCs, cultured in vitro. The TCR sequence derives from a human donor in good health. The gene calls are TRBV20-1 and TRBJ1-1; 8 bases fit TRBD1. In DNA form, the CDR3 reads TGCAGTGCCTCAGGGGGCGCTGAAGCTTTCTTT. Residues: CSASGGAEAFF.